The present T cell receptor (beta chain) was sequenced within a study of untreated major depressive disorder listed by TCRdb under 2018. General notes on the study: This cross-sectional case-control study compared T cell phenotype and TCR repertoire between antidepressant-free major depressive disorder patients and individually matched non-depressed controls. The TCRbeta sequencing followed up on differences in Vbeta 5.1, Vbeta 11 and Vbeta 22 usage that flow cytometry had shown in the whole cohort. Study-wide conclusions, independent of this receptor: Sequencing confirmed higher TRBV05-01 (Vbeta 5.1) usage among CD4+ T cells of depressed patients than controls, with p = 0.040 in a one-tailed test. In the sequencing data, TRBV25-01 and TRBV02-01 usage matched the flow-cytometry pattern without reaching statistical significance. For the sequencing comparisons, one-tailed planned tests were applied to only three preselected Vbeta families. A comparatively small study sample was produced by the strict matching and exclusion criteria, and the generalizability of findings was thereby limited. In every sequenced subject, all of the top five TRBV05-01 clones were private clones.

Every depressed patient was matched in pairs with a non-depressed control on sex, age, current smoking status and body mass index. All participants were of European descent. Controls had no current or lifetime mood disorder and scored 5 or less on the Quick Inventory of Depressive Symptoms-Self Report. Participants were excluded if they had major medical conditions, Axis I/II comorbidities, regular medication or illicit drug use, or weekly alcohol intake above 100 g. Roughly 30 ml of peripheral blood was collected from each participant into EDTA tubes. Thawed PBMCs underwent magnetic negative selection with the BD IMag Human CD4 T Lymphocyte Enrichment Set to purify CD4+ T cells. Flow cytometry confirmed that the CD4+ enrichment method typically gave 90% to 95% purity. TCRbeta sequencing was performed on a subgroup of roughly five case-control pairs selected blind to chemokine receptor expression and flow-cytometric repertoire skewing results. Every blood sample was taken in the morning at 8:00 a.m., and Ficoll-Hypaque gradient centrifugation was used to isolate PBMCs. PBMCs were gradually cooled to -80 degrees C for cryopreservation and then kept in liquid nitrogen until assay.

The Qiagen DNeasy Blood and Tissue Kit was used to extract total genomic DNA from purified CD4+ T cells. Following immunoSEQ immunosequencing protocols, the TCRbeta CDR3 region, as defined by IMGT, was amplified and sequenced. The source study handled its data this way. The immunoSEQ service preprocessed the raw sequence data to correct PCR and sequencing errors. Data were loaded into the immunoSEQ Analyzer and further analyzed with VDJtools v1.0.7. The paired Wilcoxon signed-rank test was used to test for differences between patients and controls. The immuneACCESS repertoire file appears here via TCRdb, limited to in-frame rearrangements. These files lack a portion of the clones; in checked studies, under half of the deficit traces to unresolved V genes, and the cause of the others is not known. V, J and clone size are taken as reported in that table, and D and trimming were inferred from the DNA itself. The sample table lists tens of thousands of clones, over 80% of them with a count of one. Around 0.3% of the sample comes from the top ten.

Concerning this clone: Its antigen remains undetermined. No base qualities exist here, and no much larger clone lies one base off it.

The V and J ends are trimmed by 4 bases and 3 bases, leaving 12 bases between them. CDR1 and CDR2, looked up from the germline V gene (reference sequence), are LNHDA and SQIVND. The CDR3 has 14 amino acids, counting the end cysteine and phenylalanine. CDR3 DNA is the only sequence kept; it has 42 bases, read in frame from the first base. The TCR was taken from a man aged 25 to 40 in good health. Source material: CD4+ T cells from PBMCs. This chain joins TRBV19 to TRBJ2-5; the D gene is perhaps TRBD1, from 6 matching bases. The CDR3 amino acid sequence is: CASSRITGKETQYF. The nucleotides are TGTGCCAGTAGTAGGATCACAGGGAAAGAGACCCAGTACTTC. Reference TRBV19 and TRBJ2-5 genes cover what lies past the CDR3, so the full variable domain is DGGITQSPKYLFRKEGQNVTLSCEQNLNHDAMYWYRQDPGQGLRLIYYSQIVNDFQKGDIAEGYSVSREKKESFPLTVTSAQKNPTAFYLCASSRITGKETQYFGPGTRLLVL.